This TCR beta chain derives from a study of T cell changes during pregnancy in multiple sclerosis. This table comes from immunoSEQ multiplex PCR, and its TCRdb copy is limited to in-frame clones, with some not included. The sample shows fewer than 110,000 clones, roughly nine tenths of them seen only once. The junction had 9 bases not matched to a gene; V was cut back by 3 bases and J by 2 bases. The CDR3 extends over 18 amino acids. The germline V gene encodes CDR1 KGHSH and CDR2 LQKENI. Source: peripheral blood, taken after pregnancy. The TCR sequence derives from a female donor with multiple sclerosis, enrolled in a pregnancy study. This chain joins TRBV18 and TRBJ2-1; 11 bases align to TRBD2. CDR3 in amino acids: CASSPTWTSGRTYNEQFF. CDR3 in DNA: TGTGCCAGCTCACCGACTTGGACTAGCGGGCGAACCTACAATGAGCAGTTCTTC.